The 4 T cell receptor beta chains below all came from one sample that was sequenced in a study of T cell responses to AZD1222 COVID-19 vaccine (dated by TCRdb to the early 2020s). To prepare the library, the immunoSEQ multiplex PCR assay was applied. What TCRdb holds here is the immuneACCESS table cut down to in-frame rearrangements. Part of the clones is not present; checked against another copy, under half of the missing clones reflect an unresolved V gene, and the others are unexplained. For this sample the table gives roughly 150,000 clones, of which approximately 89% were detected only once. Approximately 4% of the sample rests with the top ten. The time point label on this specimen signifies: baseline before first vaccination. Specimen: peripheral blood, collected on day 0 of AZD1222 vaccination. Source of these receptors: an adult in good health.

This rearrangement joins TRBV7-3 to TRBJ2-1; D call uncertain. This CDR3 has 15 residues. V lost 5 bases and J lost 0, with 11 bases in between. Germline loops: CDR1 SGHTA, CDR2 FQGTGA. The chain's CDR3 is CASSLEVISYNEQFF. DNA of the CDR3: TGTGCCAGCAGCCTTGAAGTTATCTCCTACAATGAGCAGTTCTTC.

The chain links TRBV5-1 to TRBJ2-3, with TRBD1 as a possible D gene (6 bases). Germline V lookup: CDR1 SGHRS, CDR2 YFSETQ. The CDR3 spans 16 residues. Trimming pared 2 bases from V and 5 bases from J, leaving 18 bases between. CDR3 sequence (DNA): TGCGCCAGCAGCTTAAATACAGGGTTGTTGGGAGATACGCAGTATTTT. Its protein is CASSLNTGLLGDTQYF.

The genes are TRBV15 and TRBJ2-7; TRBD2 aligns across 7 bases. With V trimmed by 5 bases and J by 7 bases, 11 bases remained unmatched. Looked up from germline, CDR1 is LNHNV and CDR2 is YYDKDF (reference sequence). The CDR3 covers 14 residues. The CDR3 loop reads CATSFGRDGWEQYF. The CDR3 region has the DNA TGTGCCACCAGCTTTGGGAGGGATGGCTGGGAGCAGTACTTC.

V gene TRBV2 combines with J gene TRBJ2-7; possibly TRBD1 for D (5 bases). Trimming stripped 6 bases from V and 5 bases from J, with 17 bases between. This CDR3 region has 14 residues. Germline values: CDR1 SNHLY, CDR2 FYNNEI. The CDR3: CASSRSQGPNEQYF. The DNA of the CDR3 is TGTGCCAGCAGCCGAAGCCAGGGCCCAAACGAGCAGTACTTC.